The 24 T cell receptor beta chains reported below all come from one sample, sequenced in a study of shared clonotypes between healthy human individuals. Sequencing used immunoSEQ multiplex PCR; TCRdb keeps in-frame clones, though not all of them. The table shows roughly 380,000 clones, with about 96% occurring only once. Sequencing was done on a sample of memory CD8+ T cells sorted from blood. Subset meaning: CD45RO+ cells pooled with CCR7-negative TemRA cells. All receptors come from a man aged 25 to 45 in good health.

This clone was picked up one time. This rearrangement joins TRBV5-1 to TRBJ2-7, with no clear D. CDR1 SGHRS and CDR2 YFSETQ come from the germline V gene. This CDR3 has 10 residues. V dropped 7 bases and J dropped 9 bases, with 11 bases sitting between them. CDR3 residues: CASETPAQYF. CDR3 nucleotide sequence: TGCGCCAGCGAAACCCCGGCGCAGTACTTC.

This chain links TRBV10-2 with TRBJ2-1; 7 nucleotides align to TRBD2. Per the germline V gene, CDR1 is WSHSY and CDR2 is SAAADI. CDR3 length equals 15 residues. After removal of 7 bases from V and 8 bases from J, the junction contained 14 bases not matched to a gene. This CDR3 reads CASKVQKTSQHEQFF. The CDR3, as DNA: TGCGCCAGCAAAGTACAGAAGACTAGCCAGCATGAGCAGTTCTTC.

The chain recombines TRBV28 with TRBJ1-3, with TRBD1 matching 9 bases. Germline V gene lookup returns CDR1 MDHEN and CDR2 SYDVKM. The V gene end was trimmed by 6 bases and the J gene end by 2 bases; junction bases not matched to a gene: 5. This CDR3 comprises 15 residues. CDR3 coding DNA: TGTGCCAGCAGCCGGGACAGGGTACCTGGAAACACCATATATTTT. As protein: CASSRDRVPGNTIYF.

The J gene is TRBJ2-1, the V gene TRBV15, with TRBD2 identical over 7 bases. The germline V gene encodes CDR1 LNHNV and CDR2 YYDKDF (reference sequence). Losses at the gene ends were 0 bases for V and 7 bases for J; bases not matched to a gene: 18. There are 19 residues in the CDR3. The CDR3 DNA is TGTGCCACCAGCAGAGATCGGGGGGTCGGACTACCTAGCGTGAATGAGCAGTTCTTC. Protein: CATSRDRGVGLPSVNEQFF.

The rearrangement uses TRBV5-1 and TRBJ2-3; 7 bases match TRBD1. Germline V CDR1 and CDR2: SGHRS, YFSETQ. The trim removed 0 bases at V and 8 bases at J, leaving 12 bases unmatched. The CDR3 is 16 amino acids. CDR3 region: CASSLARGSSWGTQYF. The CDR3 nucleotides read TGCGCCAGCAGCTTGGCCAGGGGGAGTAGTTGGGGTACGCAGTATTTT.

The V gene is TRBV5-4, the J gene TRBJ1-2; D is perhaps TRBD1 (6 bases). Germline V CDR1 and CDR2: SGHNT, YYREEE (reference sequence). CDR3 size: 13 residues. V lost 4 bases, J lost 4 bases, and 11 bases lay in between. CDR3 residues: CASSVDRTYGYTF. CDR3 in DNA: TGTGCCAGCAGCGTTGACAGGACCTATGGCTACACCTTC.

The rearrangement joins TRBV9 to TRBJ2-1, with 9 bases identical to TRBD2. CDR3 size: 16 residues. Germline V lookup: CDR1 SGDLS, CDR2 YYNGEE. V was clipped by 4 bases and J by 4 bases; unmatched bases: 9. CDR3 in DNA: TGTGCCAGCAGCCCATTACTAGCGGGCTTTTACAATGAGCAGTTCTTC. It codes for CASSPLLAGFYNEQFF.

The J gene is TRBJ2-1, the V gene TRBV4-1; 8 nucleotides line up with TRBD2. V trimming: 0 bases; J trimming: 4 bases; junction bases outside the gene matches: 8. CDR3 length: 17 residues. Germline loops: CDR1 MGHRA, CDR2 YSYEKL. The CDR3 here is CASSQDRTSTSYNEQFF. DNA for the CDR3: TGCGCCAGCAGCCAAGATCGGACTAGCACCTCATACAATGAGCAGTTCTTC.

The V call is TRBV7-9, the J call TRBJ1-1, with TRBD1 identical over 8 bases. Germline CDR1 SEHNR, CDR2 FQNEAQ (reference sequence). CDR3 size: 11 residues. With V trimmed by 5 bases and J by 11 bases, 4 bases remained unmatched. The CDR3 here is CASSLQGAAFF. As DNA, the CDR3 is TGTGCCAGCAGCCTCCAGGGGGCGGCTTTCTTT.

The chain has TRBV7-3 and TRBJ2-7, with TRBD2 as a possible D gene (6 bases). Trimming shortened V by 1 base and J by 4 bases, and 14 bases separated the two germline ends. Germline V gene sequence: CDR1 SGHTA, CDR2 FQGTGA. CDR3 length: 15 amino acids. The CDR3 DNA reads as TGTGCCAGCAGCTTAAGCGACGGGAGAGCGTACGAGCAGTACTTC. This codes for CASSLSDGRAYEQYF. Variable domain in full (rest from reference TRBV7-3 and TRBJ2-7): GAGVSQTPSNKVTEKGKYVELRCDPISGHTALYWYRQSLGQGPEFLIYFQGTGAADDSGLPNDRFFAVRPEGSVSTLKIQRTERGDSAVYLCASSLSDGRAYEQYFGPGTRLTVT.

The rearrangement links TRBV11-2 to TRBJ1-5; 8 nucleotides align to TRBD1. Per germline, CDR1 SGHAT and CDR2 FQNNGV. The length of the CDR3 is 14 residues. The V and J ends lost 1 base and 9 bases, in that order; junction bases with no gene match: 5. The CDR3 sequence: CASSLAGGDRPQHF. The DNA of the CDR3 is TGTGCCAGCAGCTTAGCAGGGGGCGATCGGCCCCAGCATTTT. The whole variable domain, remainder taken from reference TRBV11-2 and TRBJ1-5, is EAGVAQSPRYKIIEKRQSVAFWCNPISGHATLYWYQQILGQGPKLLIQFQNNGVVDDSQLPKDRFSAERLKGVDSTLKIQPAKLEDSAVYLCASSLAGGDRPQHFGDGTRLSIL.

CDR3 sequence: CASSLLVGLNQPQHF. The DNA for the CDR3 is TGTGCCAGCAGCTTGTTAGTAGGCCTCAATCAGCCCCAGCATTTT. V usage is TRBV5-8 and J usage is TRBJ1-5; no clear D. Germline V gene lookup returns CDR1 SGHTS and CDR2 YDEGEE. Trimming removed 1 base at V and 3 bases at J, with 11 bases between. CDR3 length: 15 amino acids. The full variable domain, rest sourced from reference TRBV5-8 and TRBJ1-5, is EAGVTQSPTHLIKTRGQQATLRCSPISGHTSVYWYQQALGLGLQFLLWYDEGEERNRGNFPPRFSGRQFPNYSSELNVNALELEDSALYLCASSLLVGLNQPQHFGDGTRLSIL.

The chain joins TRBV6-1 to TRBJ1-5, with TRBD1 matching over 8 bases. This CDR3 comprises 16 residues. Germline CDR1 and CDR2: MNHNS and SASEGT. The ends lost 4 bases at V and 5 bases at J; junction bases unmatched: 10. CDR3 sequence: CASSGATGDPYQPQHF. In DNA, the CDR3 is TGTGCCAGCAGTGGAGCGACAGGGGATCCCTATCAGCCCCAGCATTTT.

CDR3 amino acids: CAWSATSGGPYEQYF. The CDR3 DNA follows: TGTGCCTGGAGTGCAACTAGCGGGGGCCCCTACGAGCAGTACTTC. This chain joins TRBV30 and TRBJ2-7; 11 nucleotides align to TRBD2. The germline V gene has CDR1 GTSNPN and CDR2 SVGIG (reference sequence). This CDR3 region has 15 residues. With V trimmed by 1 base and J by 2 bases, 4 bases remained unmatched.

This clone was detected a few times. The chain recombines TRBV5-1 with TRBJ2-7; D call uncertain. Trimming took 1 base from V and 3 from J, leaving 8 bases between them. The length of the CDR3 is 13 residues. Germline assignment: CDR1 SGHRS and CDR2 YFSETQ. The CDR3 sequence is CASSLRQYYEQYF. CDR3 nucleotide sequence: TGCGCCAGCAGCTTGCGGCAGTACTACGAGCAGTACTTC.

The V and J genes are TRBV6-5 and TRBJ2-7, with no clear D. The CDR3 is 14 residues long. Between the trimmed V and J ends, which lost 0 bases and 6 bases, there was a span of 12 bases. Germline CDR1 reads MNHEY; CDR2 reads SVGAGI. The CDR3 bases are TGTGCCAGCAGTTACTCTTTGTTTTTGGGCGAGCAGTACTTC. It yields the protein CASSYSLFLGEQYF.

J is TRBJ2-1 and V is TRBV7-2, with a tentative D call TRBD2 (5 bases). Germline CDR1 and CDR2: SGHTA and FQGNSA. This CDR3 has 12 amino acids. Trimming stripped 4 bases from V and 7 bases from J, with 8 bases between. CDR3 residues: CASSWERNEQFF. Written as DNA, the CDR3 is TGTGCCAGCAGCTGGGAGCGGAATGAGCAGTTCTTC. The complete variable domain, with remaining parts taken from reference TRBV7-2 and TRBJ2-1, reads GAGVSQSPSNKVTEKGKDVELRCDPISGHTALYWYRQSLGQGLEFLIYFQGNSAPDKSGLPSDRFSAERTGGSVSTLTIQRTQQEDSAVYLCASSWERNEQFFGPGTRLTVL.

The J gene is TRBJ2-3, the V gene TRBV29-1, with D possibly TRBD2 on 5 matching bases. CDR1 and CDR2 from the germline V gene are SQVTM and ANQGSEA. V shed 5 bases and J shed 3 bases, with 12 bases lying between them. The CDR3 spans 13 residues. CDR3 DNA sequence: TGCAGCGTTTTATCAGGCGGGACAGATACGCAGTATTTT. Amino acid sequence: CSVLSGGTDTQYF.

This clone was seen more than once but under ten times. The same CDR3 also results from other DNA sequences found in this sample. The rearrangement uses TRBV7-9 and TRBJ2-5; 10 bases fit TRBD2. Germline-derived CDR1 and CDR2 are SEHNR and FQNEAQ (reference sequence). This CDR3 spans 14 amino acids. Unmatched junction bases numbered 0, after V lost 1 base and J lost 4 bases. This CDR3 is CASSLGLAGETQYF. The CDR3 DNA reads TGTGCCAGCAGCTTAGGACTAGCGGGAGAGACCCAGTACTTC. Using reference TRBV7-9 and TRBJ2-5 for the parts outside the CDR3, the full variable domain is DTGVSQNPRHKITKRGQNVTFRCDPISEHNRLYWYRQTLGQGPEFLTYFQNEAQLEKSRLLSDRFSAERPKGSFSTLEIQRTEQGDSAMYLCASSLGLAGETQYFGPGTRLLVL.

The rearrangement links TRBV14 to TRBJ1-4, with D hard to call. Germline V lookup: CDR1 SGHDN, CDR2 FVKESK. CDR3 length equals 15 residues. Trimming cost V 4 bases and J 5 bases, with 14 bases left between them. CDR3 sequence (DNA): TGTGCCAGCAGCCGCATCCCAGCCACCAATGAAAAACTGTTTTTT. This gives the protein CASSRIPATNEKLFF.

The chain joins TRBV7-8 to TRBJ2-7; 8 bases are a match to TRBD2. CDR3 length: 13 residues. CDR1 is SGHVS and CDR2 is FQNEAQ in the germline V gene. V trimming: 5 bases; J trimming: 6 bases; junction bases outside the gene matches: 6. Here the CDR3 DNA reads TGTGCCAGCAGCCTTAGCGGGGTTGGCGAGCAGTACTTC. Protein sequence: CASSLSGVGEQYF.

The J gene is TRBJ1-5, the V gene TRBV9, with a tentative D call TRBD1 (5 bases). The V gene's germline CDR1 is SGDLS and CDR2 YYNGEE. The CDR3 contains 15 residues. Trimming cost V 1 base and J 0 bases, with 8 bases left between them. CDR3 sequence reads: CASSVRGDSNQPQHF. CDR3 sequence (DNA): TGTGCCAGCAGCGTAAGGGGAGATAGCAATCAGCCCCAGCATTTT. The variable domain in full, completed from reference TRBV9 and TRBJ1-5, reads DSGVTQTPKHLITATGQRVTLRCSPRSGDLSVYWYQQSLDQGLQFLIQYYNGEERAKGNILERFSAQQFPDLHSELNLSSLELGDSALYFCASSVRGDSNQPQHFGDGTRLSIL.

In this sample, this clone turned up a few times. CDR3 in DNA: TGTGCCAGCAGTGCTAGGGACAGGGCTGATCAGCCCCAGCATTTT. Encoded protein: CASSARDRADQPQHF. This chain connects TRBV6-6 to TRBJ1-5, with 9 positions matching TRBD1. Germline V gene data show CDR1 as MNHNY and CDR2 as SVGAGI (reference sequence). The V segment lost 5 bases and the J segment 5 bases; nucleotides outside the gene matches: 7. The CDR3 totals 15 residues.

This rearrangement joins TRBV7-6 to TRBJ2-3; tentatively, D is TRBD2 (5 bases). The germline V and J ends were trimmed by 1 base and 3 bases, with 14 bases remaining between them. This CDR3 contains 16 residues. The germline gives CDR1 SGHVS, CDR2 FNYEAQ. The CDR3 reads CASSLERGTATDTQYF. Here the CDR3 DNA reads TGTGCCAGCAGCTTAGAACGGGGAACGGCGACAGATACGCAGTATTTT.